This T cell receptor (beta chain) was captured by sequencing in a study of identical twins. Study-wide results and caveats: Models underestimated TCR alpha sharing (out-of-frame) in monozygotic twins.

A universal primer site was created by template switching, with the cDNA bearing unique molecular identifiers. Each CDR3 protein gets one entry after TCRdb re-called the 5' RACE reads with MiXCR. The sample records a few hundred thousand distinct CDR3 sequences, roughly 18% being singletons. The sample holds many counts of this clonotype. As yet, its antigen is unknown. The CDR3 is 13 amino acids. Germline values: CDR1 SGHTA, CDR2 FQGNSA. V lost 4 bases, J lost 4 bases, and 11 bases lay in between. The V gene is TRBV7-2, the J gene TRBJ2-7; D remains ambiguous. Specimen: naive T cells sorted from blood. The clonotype was recovered from a man in his fifties or sixties in good health. The DNA for the CDR3 is TGTGCCAGCAGCTCTCAACCCATTTACGAGCAGTACTTC. Translating gives CASSSQPIYEQYF.